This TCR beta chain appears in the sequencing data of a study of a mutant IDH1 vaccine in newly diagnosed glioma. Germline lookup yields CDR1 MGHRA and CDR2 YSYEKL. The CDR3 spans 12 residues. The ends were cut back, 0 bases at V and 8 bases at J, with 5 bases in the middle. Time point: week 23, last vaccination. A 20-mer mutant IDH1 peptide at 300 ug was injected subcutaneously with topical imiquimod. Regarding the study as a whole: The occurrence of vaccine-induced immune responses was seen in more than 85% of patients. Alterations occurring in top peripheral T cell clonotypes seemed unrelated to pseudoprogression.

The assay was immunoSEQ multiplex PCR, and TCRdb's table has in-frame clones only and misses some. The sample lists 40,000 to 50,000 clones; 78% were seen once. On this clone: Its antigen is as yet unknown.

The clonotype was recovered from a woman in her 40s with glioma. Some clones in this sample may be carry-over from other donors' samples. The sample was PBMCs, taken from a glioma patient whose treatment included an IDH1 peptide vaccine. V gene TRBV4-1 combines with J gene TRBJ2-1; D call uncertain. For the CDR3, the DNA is TGCGCCAGCAGCCAAGATTCGGATGAGCAGTTCTTC. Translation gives CASSQDSDEQFF.